The present entry profiles one T cell receptor (beta chain) with its context. Its cognate antigen is unknown. Time point defined: newly diagnosed, previously untreated cHL patient sample. Thawed PBMCs underwent magnetic negative selection to yield purified CD4+ T cells. As a comparison, the study used PBMCs from newly diagnosed, untreated classical Hodgkin lymphoma. Germline V gene sequence: CDR1 SGHDT, CDR2 YYEEEE. There are 15 residues in the CDR3. V dropped 4 bases and J dropped 8; count of bases not matched to a gene: 10. Libraries were prepared by immunoSEQ multiplex PCR; TCRdb keeps only in-frame clonotypes and omits some of them. The sample includes about 20,000 clones, over 75% of them seen just once. The data are from a study of PD-1 blockade in classical Hodgkin lymphoma. Study-level points and caveats: Baseline TCR diversity was reportedly lower in newly diagnosed patients than in healthy donors. It was reported as lower still in relapsed/refractory patients.

The chain employs TRBV5-6 and TRBJ1-4; 8 nucleotides match TRBD1. Specimen: CD4+ T cells from blood. This TCR was recovered from a human donor with classical Hodgkin lymphoma. CDR3 protein: CASSRGQGGREKLFF. CDR3 bases: TGTGCCAGCAGCCGCGGACAGGGCGGTCGGGAAAAACTGTTTTTT.